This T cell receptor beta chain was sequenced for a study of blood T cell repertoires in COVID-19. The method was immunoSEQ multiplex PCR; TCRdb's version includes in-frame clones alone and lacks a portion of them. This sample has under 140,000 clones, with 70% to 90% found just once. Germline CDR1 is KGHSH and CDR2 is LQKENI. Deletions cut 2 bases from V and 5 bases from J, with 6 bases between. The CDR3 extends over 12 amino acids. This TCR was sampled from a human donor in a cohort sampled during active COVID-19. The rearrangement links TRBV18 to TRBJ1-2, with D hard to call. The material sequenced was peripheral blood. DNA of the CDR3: TGTGCCAGCTCACCAAGTAGTTATGGCTACACCTTC. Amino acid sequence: CASSPSSYGYTF.